These 16 T cell receptor beta chains came from one sample sequenced in a study of cytomegalovirus exposure and HLA in healthy donors. PCR involved 60 Vbeta and 13 Jbeta primers. Assay: immunoSEQ multiplex PCR; the TCRdb copy retains only in-frame clones and omits some. The sample contains about 90,000 clones, about 81% of which appear only once. Specimen: PBMCs. Receptor source: a man between 18 and 29 years old in good health and CMV-seronegative.

The V call is TRBV12-5, the J call TRBJ2-5, with 7 positions matching TRBD1. The J call is doubtful: the DNA matches TRBJ2-7 better. The germline V gene encodes CDR1 LGHNT and CDR2 FRNRAP. This CDR3 comprises 14 residues. CDR3 nucleotide sequence: TGTGCTAGTGCCACACAGGGGTCTTGGCACGAGCAGTACTTC. This gives the protein CASATQGSWHEQYF.

The chain recombines TRBV7-3 with TRBJ2-5; 8 nucleotides line up with TRBD1. The length of the CDR3 is 14 residues. Trimming removed 3 bases from V and 4 bases from J; junction bases left unmatched: 4. Germline CDR1 is SGHTA and CDR2 is FQGTGA. Here the CDR3 DNA reads TGTGCCAGCAGCTTGACAGGGGAAGGAGAGACCCAGTACTTC. This gives the protein CASSLTGEGETQYF.

The chain combines TRBV21-1 with TRBJ1-2; the table's D call of TRBD1 was not tested on the DNA. TRBV21-1 is a pseudogene. CDR3 length equals 14 residues. Written as DNA, the CDR3 is TGTGCCAGCAGCCGAAATTGGCAGAACTATGGCTACACCTTC. It encodes CASSRNWQNYGYTF.

J is TRBJ2-7 and V is TRBV7-6, with 8 bases aligning to TRBD2. Unmatched junction bases numbered 7, after V lost 0 bases and J lost 0 bases. CDR3 size: 17 residues. Germline CDR1 reads SGHVS; CDR2 reads FNYEAQ. DNA of the CDR3: TGTGCCAGCAGCTTAGCCATTAGCGGGACACGCTCCTACGAGCAGTACTTC. The encoded protein is CASSLAISGTRSYEQYF.

The rearrangement uses TRBV9 and TRBJ1-4; 9 bases fit TRBD1. V trimming: 3 bases; J trimming: 6 bases; junction bases outside the gene matches: 15. This CDR3 has 18 residues. CDR1 is SGDLS and CDR2 is YYNGEE in the germline V gene. DNA for the CDR3: TGTGCCAGCAGCGCCCAAAGGGGCCGGGACAGGGCTGATGAAAAACTGTTTTTT. As protein: CASSAQRGRDRADEKLFF.

This sequence joins TRBV7-8 and TRBJ2-7, with 10 bases lining up with TRBD2. After removal of 1 base from V and 3 bases from J, the junction contained 9 bases not matched to a gene. This CDR3 is 17 amino acids long. Looked up from germline, CDR1 is SGHVS and CDR2 is FQNEAQ. CDR3 nucleotide sequence: TGTGCCAGCAGCTTAGGCCTAGCGGGAGTCAAACTCTACGAGCAGTACTTC. Translating it yields CASSLGLAGVKLYEQYF.

J is TRBJ1-1 and V is TRBV4-2; 8 nucleotides align to TRBD1. The CDR3 is made up of 17 amino acids. Germline lookup yields CDR1 LGHNA and CDR2 YNFKEQ. Trimming at V came to 0 bases and at J to 5 bases, leaving 11 bases not matched to a gene. CDR3 DNA: TGTGCCAGCAGCCAAGATCTGGGAGGGACAGGCGGGACTGAAGCTTTCTTT. It translates to CASSQDLGGTGGTEAFF.

The V and J genes are TRBV9 and TRBJ2-3, with a tentative D call TRBD2 (5 bases). With 6 bases removed from V and 0 bases from J, the gap between germline ends came to 17 bases. This CDR3 spans 16 amino acids. Germline loops: CDR1 SGDLS, CDR2 YYNGEE. The CDR3 loop is CASTVAGAHSTDTQYF. CDR3 coding DNA: TGTGCCAGCACTGTGGCGGGCGCTCATAGCACAGATACGCAGTATTTT. The full variable domain, its missing parts supplied by reference TRBV9 and TRBJ2-3, is DSGVTQTPKHLITATGQRVTLRCSPRSGDLSVYWYQQSLDQGLQFLIQYYNGEERAKGNILERFSAQQFPDLHSELNLSSLELGDSALYFCASTVAGAHSTDTQYFGPGTRLTVL.

The chain links TRBV9 to TRBJ1-2; 7 nucleotides line up with TRBD1. Trimming took 1 base from V and 6 from J; bases not matched to a gene: 0. The CDR3 spans 12 residues. Per the germline V gene, CDR1 is SGDLS and CDR2 is YYNGEE. In DNA, the CDR3 is TGTGCCAGCAGCGTAACAGGGGATGGCTACACCTTC. This translates into CASSVTGDGYTF.

The chain couples TRBV5-4 to TRBJ1-6, with D hard to call. The CDR3 spans 16 residues. Germline CDR1 SGHNT, CDR2 YYREEE (reference sequence). Trimming removed 4 bases from V and 4 bases from J, with 15 bases in between. The CDR3 nucleotides are TGTGCCAGCAGCCTTGGAGTTTGGCCTTATAATTCACCCCTCCACTTT. It yields the protein CASSLGVWPYNSPLHF.

This clone came up a few times. J is TRBJ1-2 and V is TRBV7-2; no clear D gene. Trimming shortened V by 4 bases and J by 1 base, and 7 bases separated the two germline ends. CDR1 is SGHTA and CDR2 is FQGNSA in the germline V gene. The CDR3 runs to 13 residues. The CDR3 DNA reads TGTGCCAGCAGCTCGCCGGTTAACTATGGCTACACCTTC. Amino acid sequence: CASSSPVNYGYTF.

The chain links TRBV15 to TRBJ2-5, with TRBD1 as a possible D gene (6 bases). V lost 3 bases and J lost 5, with 13 bases in between. This CDR3 contains 14 residues. Germline V gives CDR1 LNHNV, CDR2 YYDKDF (reference sequence). CDR3 residues: CATSRDSLGETQYF. The CDR3 region has the DNA TGTGCCACCAGCAGGGACAGTCTTGGGGAGACCCAGTACTTC. Drawing the rest from reference TRBV15 and TRBJ2-5, the complete variable domain is DAMVIQNPRYQVTQFGKPVTLSCSQTLNHNVMYWYQQKSSQAPKLLFHYYDKDFNNEADTPDNFQSRRPNTSFCFLDIRSPGLGDTAMYLCATSRDSLGETQYFGPGTRLLVL.

J is TRBJ1-1 and V is TRBV30; 7 bases align to TRBD1. Germline lookup yields CDR1 GTSNPN and CDR2 SVGIG (reference sequence). The CDR3 extends over 13 amino acids. J gave up 3 bases and V 3 bases, and 4 bases lay outside the gene matches. CDR3 in DNA: TGTGCCTGGAGCACAGGGGAGCACACTGAAGCTTTCTTT. Translating gives CAWSTGEHTEAFF. The full variable domain, its missing parts supplied by reference TRBV30 and TRBJ1-1, is SQTIHQWPATLVQPVGSPLSLECTVEGTSNPNLYWYRQAAGRGLQLLFYSVGIGQISSEVPQNLSASRPQDRQFILSSKKLLLSDSGFYLCAWSTGEHTEAFFGQGTRLTVV.

This CDR3 reads CASSSRDSRNSPLHF. The CDR3 DNA reads as TGTGCCAGCAGCTCACGGGACAGCAGGAATTCACCCCTCCACTTT. The chain recombines TRBV5-4 with TRBJ1-6; 7 bases fit TRBD1. This CDR3 contains 15 residues. Germline loops: CDR1 SGHNT, CDR2 YYREEE (reference sequence). V lost 3 bases and J lost 7; bases outside the gene matches: 7.

The chain recombines TRBV29-1 with TRBJ1-1; 8 bases are shared with TRBD1. The CDR3 spans 14 residues. After removal of 6 bases from V and 1 base from J, the junction contained 7 bases not matched to a gene. Germline V gene sequence: CDR1 SQVTM, CDR2 ANQGSEA. CDR3 residues: CSVSAGGRNTEAFF. CDR3 nucleotides: TGCAGCGTCTCAGCAGGGGGCAGGAACACTGAAGCTTTCTTT.

The chain couples TRBV19 to TRBJ2-2; tentatively, D is TRBD1 (5 bases). The CDR3 has 15 amino acids. CDR1 is LNHDA, CDR2 SQIVND, per germline (reference sequence). V was shortened by 5 bases and J by 4 bases, with 14 bases between the two germline ends. Written as DNA, the CDR3 is TGTGCCAGTAGTCGGAGCAGGGAAAGCACCGGGGAGCTGTTTTTT. It encodes CASSRSRESTGELFF.